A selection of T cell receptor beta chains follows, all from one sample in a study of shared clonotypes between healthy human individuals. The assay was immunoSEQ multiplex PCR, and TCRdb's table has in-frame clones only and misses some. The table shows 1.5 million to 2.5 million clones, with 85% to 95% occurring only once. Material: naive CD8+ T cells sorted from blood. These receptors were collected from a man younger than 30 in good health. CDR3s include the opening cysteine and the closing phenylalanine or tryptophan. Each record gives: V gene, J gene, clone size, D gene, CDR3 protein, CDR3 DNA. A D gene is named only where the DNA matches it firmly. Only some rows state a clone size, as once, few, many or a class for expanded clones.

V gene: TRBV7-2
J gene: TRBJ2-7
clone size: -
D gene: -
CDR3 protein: CASSLAPLTYEQYF
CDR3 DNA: TGTGCCAGCAGCTTAGCCCCCCTAACCTACGAGCAGTACTTC

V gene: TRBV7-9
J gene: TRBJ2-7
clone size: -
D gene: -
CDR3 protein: CASSLGSGPGDEQYF
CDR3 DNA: TGTGCCAGCAGCTTAGGGTCCGGTCCGGGTGACGAGCAGTACTTC

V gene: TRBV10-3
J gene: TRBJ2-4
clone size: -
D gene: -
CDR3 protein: CAISESGVGDIQYF
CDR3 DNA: TGTGCCATCAGTGAGTCTGGGGTTGGGGACATTCAGTACTTC

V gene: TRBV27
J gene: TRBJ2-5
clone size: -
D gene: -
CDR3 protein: CASSLYLQDRETQYF
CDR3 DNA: TGTGCCAGCAGTTTATATCTTCAGGACCGGGAGACCCAGTACTTC

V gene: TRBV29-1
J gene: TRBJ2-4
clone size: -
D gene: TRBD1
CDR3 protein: CSVEDRVRIQYF
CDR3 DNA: TGCAGCGTTGAGGACAGGGTTCGCATTCAGTACTTC

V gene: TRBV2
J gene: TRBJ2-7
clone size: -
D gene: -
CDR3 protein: CASSEGDTYEQYF
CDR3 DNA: TGTGCCAGCAGTGAAGGGGATACCTACGAGCAGTACTTC

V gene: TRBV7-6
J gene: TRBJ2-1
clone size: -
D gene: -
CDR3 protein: CASSTHSSYNEQFF
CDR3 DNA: TGTGCCAGCAGCACGCATTCCTCCTACAATGAGCAGTTCTTC

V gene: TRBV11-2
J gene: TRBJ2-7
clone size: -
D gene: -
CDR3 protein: CASSLSMYEQPYEQYF
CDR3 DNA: TGTGCCAGCAGCTTAAGTATGTATGAACAACCCTACGAGCAGTACTTC

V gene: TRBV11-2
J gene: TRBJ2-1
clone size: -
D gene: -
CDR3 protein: CASSLGTGGHFF
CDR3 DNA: TGTGCCAGCAGCTTAGGAACAGGAGGACACTTCTTC

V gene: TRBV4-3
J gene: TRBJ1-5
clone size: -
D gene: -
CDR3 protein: CASSNNWGTSNQPQHF
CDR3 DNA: TGCGCCAGCAGCAACAATTGGGGGACTAGCAATCAGCCCCAGCATTTT

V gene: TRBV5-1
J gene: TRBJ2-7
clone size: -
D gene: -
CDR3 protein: CASSLDGYSYEQYF
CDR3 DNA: TGCGCCAGCAGCCTCGACGGCTACTCCTACGAGCAGTACTTC

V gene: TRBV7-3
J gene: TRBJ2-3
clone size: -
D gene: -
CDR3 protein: CASSLGTGTDTQYF
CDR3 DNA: TGTGCCAGCAGTTTGGGGACTGGCACAGATACGCAGTATTTT

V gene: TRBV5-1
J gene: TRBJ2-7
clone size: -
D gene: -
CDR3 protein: CASSLDQSGEQYF
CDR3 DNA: TGCGCCAGCAGCTTGGACCAATCCGGCGAGCAGTACTTC

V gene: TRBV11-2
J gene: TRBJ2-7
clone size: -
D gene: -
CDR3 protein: CASSFQTGLTNYEQYF
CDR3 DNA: TGTGCCAGCAGCTTCCAGACAGGACTTACCAACTACGAGCAGTACTTC

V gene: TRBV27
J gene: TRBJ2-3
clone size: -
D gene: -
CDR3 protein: CASSAQEATDTQYF
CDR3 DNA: TGTGCCAGCAGCGCTCAGGAGGCCACAGATACGCAGTATTTT

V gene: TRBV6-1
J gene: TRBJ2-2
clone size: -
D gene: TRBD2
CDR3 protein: CASSDEGLATTGELFF
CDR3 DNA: TGTGCCAGCAGTGACGAGGGACTAGCGACCACCGGGGAGCTGTTTTTT

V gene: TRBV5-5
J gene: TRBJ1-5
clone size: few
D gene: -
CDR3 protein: CASSPSLTGNQPQHF
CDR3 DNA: TGTGCCAGCAGTCCCTCCCTTACGGGCAATCAGCCCCAGCATTTT

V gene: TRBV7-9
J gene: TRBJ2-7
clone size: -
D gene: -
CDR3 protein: CASSLETVSSYEQYF
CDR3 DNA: TGTGCCAGCAGCTTAGAGACAGTGAGCTCCTACGAGCAGTACTTC

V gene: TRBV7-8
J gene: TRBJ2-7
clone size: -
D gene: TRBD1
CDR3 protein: CASSVRQGVYEQYF
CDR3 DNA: TGTGCCAGCAGCGTTAGACAGGGGGTCTACGAGCAGTACTTC

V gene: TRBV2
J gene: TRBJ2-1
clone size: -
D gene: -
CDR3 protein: CASSGTVLGQFF
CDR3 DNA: TGTGCCAGCAGTGGGACCGTCCTAGGGCAGTTCTTC

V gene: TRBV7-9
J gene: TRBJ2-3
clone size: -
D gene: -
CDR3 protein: CASSPESTDTQYF
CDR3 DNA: TGTGCCAGCAGCCCGGAAAGCACAGATACGCAGTATTTT

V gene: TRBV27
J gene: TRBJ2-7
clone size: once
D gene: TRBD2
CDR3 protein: CASNLIAGRHEQYF
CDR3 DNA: TGTGCCAGCAATCTCATAGCGGGGCGCCACGAGCAGTACTTC

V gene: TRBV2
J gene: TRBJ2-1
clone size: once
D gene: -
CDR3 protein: CACREVDDYNEQFF
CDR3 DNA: TGTGCCTGCCGAGAGGTCGACGACTACAATGAGCAGTTCTTC

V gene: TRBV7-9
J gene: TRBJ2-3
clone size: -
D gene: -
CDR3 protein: CASSLANPADTQYF
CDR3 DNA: TGTGCCAGCAGCTTAGCGAATCCGGCAGATACGCAGTATTTT

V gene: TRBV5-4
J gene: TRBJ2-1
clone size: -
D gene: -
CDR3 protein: CASSSTIDEQFF
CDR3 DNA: TGTGCCAGCAGCTCCACTATTGATGAGCAGTTCTTC

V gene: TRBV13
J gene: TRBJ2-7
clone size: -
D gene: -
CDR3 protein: CASSLGLSRDEQYF
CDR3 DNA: TGTGCCAGCAGCTTAGGCCTTTCCCGTGACGAGCAGTACTTC

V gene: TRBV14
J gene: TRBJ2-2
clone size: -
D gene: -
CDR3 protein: CASSQDAGLGTGELFF
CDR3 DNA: TGTGCCAGCAGCCAAGATGCGGGGTTGGGCACCGGGGAGCTGTTTTTT

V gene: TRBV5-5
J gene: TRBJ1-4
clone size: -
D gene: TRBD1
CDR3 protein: CASSPDRVLRTNEKLFF
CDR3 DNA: TGTGCCAGCAGCCCAGACAGGGTGTTAAGGACTAATGAAAAACTGTTTTTT

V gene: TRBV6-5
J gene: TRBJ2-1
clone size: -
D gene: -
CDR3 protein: CASSYSSETFHEQFF
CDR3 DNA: TGTGCCAGCAGTTACTCAAGCGAGACCTTCCATGAGCAGTTCTTC

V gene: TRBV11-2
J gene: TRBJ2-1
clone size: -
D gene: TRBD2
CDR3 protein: CASSLYSGEYNEQFF
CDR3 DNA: TGTGCCAGCAGCTTGTATAGCGGGGAGTACAATGAGCAGTTCTTC